This TCR beta chain was identified during a study of blood T cell repertoires in COVID-19. Study as a whole: From T cells, B-cell-depleted T cells, or PBMCs came the material, which was cDNA or gDNA.

Trimming took off 9 bases at V and 1 base at J, with 6 bases between the two ends. Looked up from germline, CDR1 is WSHSY and CDR2 is SAAADI. This CDR3 is built from 11 residues. Per the study methods: How many nucleated cells were present was estimated from reference gene primer amplification. Using immunoSEQ multiplex PCR, the repertoire was profiled, and TCRdb retains in-frame clones only, with some absent. V and J calls plus clone size are reproduced from that table; the DNA served to infer D and trimming. Of about 140,000 clones listed, around nine tenths are singletons. This clonotype originated in a woman aged 45-65 years with acute or convalescent COVID-19. J is TRBJ1-1 and V is TRBV10-2; TRBD1 might be the D (5 bases). The material sequenced was peripheral blood. DNA for the CDR3: TGCGCCAGTCAGGGGAACACTGAAGCTTTCTTT. Its translation: CASQGNTEAFF.